This T cell receptor beta chain stems from a study of CD8+CD57+ T cells in acquired aplastic anemia. This clonotype was recorded only once. Because the CDR3 is missing its conserved closing phenylalanine or tryptophan, this is likely a read error. It is unclear where the CDR3 begins or ends on the DNA, so no DNA is shown, and the CDR3 is as TCRdb lists it. Whoever was chosen for sequencing had shown CD8+CD57+ cell expansion by flow cytometry. CDR3 and TCR beta VDJ profiling relied on a genomic DNA template. TCRdb independently ran MiXCR on the reads; one entry per CDR3 protein. The data contain roughly 250,000 distinct CDR3 sequences, less than 85% of them singletons. The CDR3 adds up to 13 amino acids, both ends counted. In germline, CDR1 is SGHVS, CDR2 FQNEAQ.

This chain links TRBV7-8 with TRBJ1-2. The receptor's source is a human donor with aplastic anemia. Sequencing was performed on sorted CD4+, CD8+, or CD8+CD57+ T cells (not recorded which) from PBMCs. CDR3 loop: CASSLGRGRGSPY.